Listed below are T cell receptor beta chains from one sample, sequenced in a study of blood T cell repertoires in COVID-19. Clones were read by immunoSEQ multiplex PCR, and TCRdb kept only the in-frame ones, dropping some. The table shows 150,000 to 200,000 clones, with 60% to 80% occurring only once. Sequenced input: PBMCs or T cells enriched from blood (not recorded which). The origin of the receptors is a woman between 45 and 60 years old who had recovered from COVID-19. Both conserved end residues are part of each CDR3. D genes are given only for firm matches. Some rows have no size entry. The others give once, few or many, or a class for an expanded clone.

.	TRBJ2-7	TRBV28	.	TGTGCCAGCAGTTTGCGGGCGTTCGAGCAGTACTTC	CASSLRAFEQYF
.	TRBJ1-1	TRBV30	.	TGTGCCTGGGCCCGTCCAGGGTTCGGTGAAGCTTTCTTT	CAWARPGFGEAFF
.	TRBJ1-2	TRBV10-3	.	TGTGCCATCAGTGACGGGCGGGATATGGGGTACACCTTC	CAISDGRDMGYTF
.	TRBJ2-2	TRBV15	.	TGTGCCACCAAGGGGATGAACACCGGGGAGCTGTTTTTT	CATKGMNTGELFF
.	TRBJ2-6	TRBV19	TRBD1	TGTGCCAGTAGTACGGGACAGGGATTCTCTGGGGCCAACGTCCTGACTTTC	CASSTGQGFSGANVLTF
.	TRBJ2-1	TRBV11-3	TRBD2	TGTGCCAGCAGCCTTTCTAGCGGGGCCTACAATGAGCAGTTCTTC	CASSLSSGAYNEQFF
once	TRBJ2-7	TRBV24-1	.	TGTGCCACCAGTGATTCCAGGGGTTACGAGCAGTACTTC	CATSDSRGYEQYF
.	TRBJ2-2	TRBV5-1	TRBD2	TGCGCCAGCAGCTTGGGACTAGCGGGCACCGGGGAGCTGTTTTTT	CASSLGLAGTGELFF
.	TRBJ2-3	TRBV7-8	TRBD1	TGTGCCAGCAGCTTCGTGTCTGGGACAGGGGGCACAGATACGCAGTATTTT	CASSFVSGTGGTDTQYF
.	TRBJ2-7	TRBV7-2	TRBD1	TGTGCCAGCAGCACGACAGGGCGATACGAGCAGTACTTC	CASSTTGRYEQYF
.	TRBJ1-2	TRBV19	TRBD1	TGTGCCAGTAATACAGGGGGAAATATTAACTATGGCTACACCTTC	CASNTGGNINYGYTF
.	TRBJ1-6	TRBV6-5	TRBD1	TGTGCCAGCACCAACCGGGACAGGGGGAATTCACCCCTCCACTTT	CASTNRDRGNSPLHF
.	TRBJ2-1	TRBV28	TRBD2	TGTGCCAGCAGTTTATTTCTAGCGGGAGGGTACAGTGAGCAGTTCTTC	CASSLFLAGGYSEQFF
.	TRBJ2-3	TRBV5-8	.	TGTGCCAGCAGCTTGCGGGATACGCAGTATTTT	CASSLRDTQYF
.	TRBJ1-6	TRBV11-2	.	TGTGCCAGCAGCCCGGGGGGGAGCTCCTATAATTCACCCCTCCACTTT	CASSPGGSSYNSPLHF
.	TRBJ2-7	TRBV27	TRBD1	TGTGCCAGCAGCTATTACAGGGGGGTAGTTCCCTACGAGCAGTACTTC	CASSYYRGVVPYEQYF
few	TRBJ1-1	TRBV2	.	TGTGCCAGTGGACAGATGGAAGCTTTCTTT	CASGQMEAFF
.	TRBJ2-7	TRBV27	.	TGTGCCAGCAGTTTATCCCCCGGGTACGAGCAGTACTTC	CASSLSPGYEQYF
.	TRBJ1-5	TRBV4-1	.	TGCGCCAGCAGCCAAGAGGGGGGGCCTCAGCCCCAGCATTTT	CASSQEGGPQPQHF
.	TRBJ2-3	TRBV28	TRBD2	TGTGCCAGCAGCCTGTATTTAGGTCAGCGGGAGCCCCAGGTTACGCAGTATTTT	CASSLYLGQREPQVTQYF
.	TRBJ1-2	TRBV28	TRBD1	TGTGCCAGCAGCTCCGGGACAGGGAACTATGGCTACACCTTC	CASSSGTGNYGYTF
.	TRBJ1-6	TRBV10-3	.	TGTGCCATCAGTGATCCGGGACTAGGTTCACCCCTCCACTTT	CAISDPGLGSPLHF
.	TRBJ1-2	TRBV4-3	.	TGCGCCAGCAGCCAAGAGGGGGCTAGCTATGGCTACACCTTC	CASSQEGASYGYTF
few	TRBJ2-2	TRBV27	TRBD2	TGTGCCAGCAGACCCCTGCGGGCTAGCGGGAGTAATAGGGAGCTGTTTTTT	CASRPLRASGSNRELFF
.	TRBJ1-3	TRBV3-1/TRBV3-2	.	TGTGCCAGCAGCCATGGAAGGGGAAGAAACACCATATATTTT	CASSHGRGRNTIYF
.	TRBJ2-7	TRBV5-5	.	TGTGCCAGCAGCTTTACGTTCCCACTCTACGAGCAGTACTTC	CASSFTFPLYEQYF
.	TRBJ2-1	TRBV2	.	TGTGCCAGCATTGAAACTAGTTTTAGCGATGAGCAGTTCTTC	CASIETSFSDEQFF
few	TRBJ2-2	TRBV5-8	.	TGTGCCAGCGAGGGCCGGAGGGGCACCGGGGAGCTGTTTTTT	CASEGRRGTGELFF
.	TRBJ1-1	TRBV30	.	TGTGCCTGGAGTACGGGGGGGAACACTGAAGCTTTCTTT	CAWSTGGNTEAFF
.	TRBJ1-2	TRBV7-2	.	TGTGCCAGCAGCTTAAATAGAGGGTCTAACTATGGCTACACCTTC	CASSLNRGSNYGYTF
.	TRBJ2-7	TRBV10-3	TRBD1	TGTGCCATCAGTGAGGGGACAGGGGACGAGCAGTACTTC	CAISEGTGDEQYF
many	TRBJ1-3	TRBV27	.	TGTGCCAGCAGTCCGCGGAATCCAGGGTTAGGAAACACCATATATTTT	CASSPRNPGLGNTIYF
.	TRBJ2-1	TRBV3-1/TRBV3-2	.	TGTGCCAGCAGCCAGAGCAGGGGTCGGGCCAATGAGCAGTTCTTC	CASSQSRGRANEQFF
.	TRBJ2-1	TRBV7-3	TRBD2	TGTGCCAGCAGCCCTAGCGGGAGCGAGCAGTTCTTC	CASSPSGSEQFF
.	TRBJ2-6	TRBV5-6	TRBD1	TGTGCCAGCAGCTACAGGGGCCTCTCTGGGGCCAACGTCCTGACTTTC	CASSYRGLSGANVLTF
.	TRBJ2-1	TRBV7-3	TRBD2	TGTGCCAGCAGCATAACTAGCGGGAGATACAATGAGCAGTTCTTC	CASSITSGRYNEQFF
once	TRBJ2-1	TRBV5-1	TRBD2	TGCGCCAGCAGCCCCCTGACTAGCGGGAGCTCCTACAATGAGCAGTTCTTC	CASSPLTSGSSYNEQFF
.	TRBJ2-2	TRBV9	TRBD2	TGTGCCAGCAGCGTAGGAGCGGGGACGAACACCGGGGAGCTGTTTTTT	CASSVGAGTNTGELFF
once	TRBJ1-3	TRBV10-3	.	TGTGCCATCAGTGAGGGCAGGTCCATCTCTGGAAACACCATATATTTT	CAISEGRSISGNTIYF
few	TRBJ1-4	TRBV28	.	TGTGCCAGCGGACCTGAAAGGGGGTCTCTTAATGAAAAACTGTTTTTT	CASGPERGSLNEKLFF
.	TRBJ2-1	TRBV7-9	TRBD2	TGTGCCAGCAGACCGCTAGCGGGAGGGCCTGTAAATGAGCAGTTCTTC	CASRPLAGGPVNEQFF
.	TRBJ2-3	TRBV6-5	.	TGTGCCAGCAGTCGAGGATTTGCAGATACGCAGTATTTT	CASSRGFADTQYF
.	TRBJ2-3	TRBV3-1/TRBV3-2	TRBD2	TGTGCCAGCAGCCAAGGGGGGGGAGGTAGCACAGATACGCAGTATTTT	CASSQGGGGSTDTQYF
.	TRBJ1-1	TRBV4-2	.	TGTGCCAGCAGCCTACACGATCTCATGAACACTGAAGCTTTCTTT	CASSLHDLMNTEAFF
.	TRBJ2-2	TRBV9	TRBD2	TGTGCCAGCAGCCCCTGGGGGGGTGCGAACACCGGGGAGCTGTTTTTT	CASSPWGGANTGELFF